Below, 8 T cell receptor beta chains from the same sample are listed, as sequenced in a study of cytotoxic CD8 clonotypes in ibrutinib-treated CLL. Libraries were prepared by immunoSEQ multiplex PCR; TCRdb keeps only in-frame clonotypes and omits some of them. This sample has 150,000 to 200,000 clones; about 88% occur once, and the top ten carry about 2.9%. The sequencing here drew on PBMCs, taken at disease progression, from a patient treated with ibrutinib. The receptors stem from a human donor with chronic lymphocytic leukemia.

This clone showed up just a few times. This chain joins TRBV19 and TRBJ2-5; D is possibly TRBD1 (5 bases). Germline CDR1 is LNHDA and CDR2 is SQIVND (reference sequence). The CDR3 is 13 amino acids. With 6 bases removed from V and 5 bases from J, the gap between germline ends came to 13 bases. In DNA, the CDR3 is TGTGCCAGTAGCCAGGACATCGGGGAGACCCAGTACTTC. Its translation is CASSQDIGETQYF.

This chain connects TRBV13 to TRBJ1-3, with 8 nucleotides matching TRBD1. V shed 11 bases, J shed 1 base, and the junction held 13 bases outside the gene matches. CDR1 and CDR2 (germline): PRHDT, FYEKMQ (reference sequence). This CDR3 comprises 16 residues. The CDR3 loop reads CAVGDRSLGSGNTIYF. DNA for the CDR3: TGTGCCGTAGGGGACAGGTCGCTTGGTTCTGGAAACACCATATATTTT.

The rearrangement uses TRBV13 and TRBJ1-1; the D gene is possibly TRBD1 (5 bases). This CDR3 comprises 17 residues. Trimming left V 5 bases short and J 1 base short, with 20 bases between. Germline V gene data show CDR1 as PRHDT and CDR2 as FYEKMQ (reference sequence). The CDR3 nucleotides are TGTGCCAGCAGCGGTTTTGGATGGGGGTGGCGGAACACTGAAGCTTTCTTT. The encoded protein is CASSGFGWGWRNTEAFF.

V usage is TRBV27 and J usage is TRBJ2-1; D not resolved. The CDR3 totals 13 residues. In germline, CDR1 is MNHEY, CDR2 SMNVEV (reference sequence). Trimming stripped 0 bases from V and 9 bases from J, with 9 bases between. This CDR3 is CASSLSPSSEQFF. The CDR3 region has the DNA TGTGCCAGCAGTTTATCCCCCTCCAGTGAGCAGTTCTTC.

This clone was seen more than once but under ten times. V usage is TRBV2 and J usage is TRBJ2-3, with D tentatively TRBD1 or TRBD2 (5 bases each). The germline V gene has CDR1 SNHLY and CDR2 FYNNEI. This CDR3 contains 18 residues. V lost 4 bases to trimming and J lost 0 bases, with 20 bases between them. CDR3 sequence (DNA): TGTGCCAGCAGTGTTGGGGGTGGGTTTTCCGCTAGCACAGATACGCAGTATTTT. Protein: CASSVGGGFSASTDTQYF.

A single count supports this clone. The rearrangement uses TRBV5-4 and TRBJ2-4; TRBD1 matches 9 bases. V lost 3 bases to trimming and J lost 6 bases; unmatched junction nucleotides: 13. There are 17 residues in the CDR3. CDR1 is SGHNT, CDR2 YYREEE, per germline (reference sequence). The CDR3 region has the DNA TGTGCCAGCAGCTGGGGGGTGCCGGGACAGGGCCCAAACATTCAGTACTTC. It codes for CASSWGVPGQGPNIQYF.

The chain links TRBV5-4 to TRBJ2-7; 8 positions agree with TRBD1. This CDR3 contains 14 residues. CDR1 SGHNT and CDR2 YYREEE come from the germline V gene (reference sequence). The junction had 6 bases not matched to a gene; V was cut back by 3 bases and J by 4 bases. CDR3 DNA sequence: TGTGCCAGCAGCTCCCGACAGGGGAGGTACGAGCAGTACTTC. This encodes CASSSRQGRYEQYF.

V usage is TRBV7-6 and J usage is TRBJ1-2, with D possibly being TRBD1 (5 bases). Per the germline V gene, CDR1 is SGHVS and CDR2 is FNYEAQ. CDR3 size: 14 residues. Trimming cost V 1 base and J 4 bases, with 10 bases left between them. As DNA, the CDR3 is TGTGCCAGCAGCTTAGGCCGACAGAGCTATGGCTACACCTTC. The encoded protein is CASSLGRQSYGYTF.